This T cell receptor (beta chain) comes out of a study of T cell responses to AZD1222 COVID-19 vaccine. Study-wide results and limits: Spike-specific TCR breadth and depth rose after two AZD1222 doses. Baseline antibody screening turned up just six seropositive AZD1222 recipients.

A note on this clone: Its specificity is not known.

Germline V gives CDR1 LNHDA, CDR2 SQIVND (reference sequence). V shed 6 bases and J 6 bases; nucleotides not matched to a gene: 19. This CDR3 is built from 17 residues. Sequencing was performed with immunoSEQ multiplex PCR; in TCRdb, only in-frame clones are kept and a portion is missing. The profile shows about 160,000 clones, 91% of them singletons. This receptor was identified in an adult in good health. The specimen comprised peripheral blood, sampled on day 0 of AZD1222 vaccination. The chain has TRBV19 and TRBJ1-2, with 7 bases lining up with TRBD1. CDR3 DNA: TGTGCCAGTAGCCCTATTCCAGGGCAGGGGGGAATGGATGGCTACACCTTC. Amino acid sequence: CASSPIPGQGGMDGYTF.